This T cell receptor (beta chain) comes out of a study of blood T cells in healthy people across ages. Germline V gives CDR1 LGHNA, CDR2 YSLEER. The CDR3 totals 13 residues. V was pared by 2 bases and J by 3 bases, with 6 bases between. Sample-barcoded 5' priming and a J-beta primer mix drove a second PCR of about 6 to 11 cycles. Via MiXCR, TCRdb re-called the 5' RACE reads, giving one row per CDR3 protein. The sample lists 800,000 to 950,000 distinct CDR3 sequences; roughly 35% were seen once. Drawing of peripheral blood yielded approximately 10 milliliters from each donor. The receptor's source is a man aged 18 to 30 in good health. Source material: blood. The gene calls are TRBV4-3 and TRBJ2-3; unclear D gene. For the CDR3, the DNA is TGCGCCAGCAGCCAATCCCCAACAGATACGCAGTATTTT. Protein product: CASSQSPTDTQYF.